One T cell receptor beta chain is described in this entry. Its antigen is unknown. This table comes from immunoSEQ multiplex PCR, and its TCRdb copy is limited to in-frame clones, with some not included. The repertoire holds about 40,000 clones, 88% seen once, with roughly 25% in the top ten. Cycle 7 day 1, cycle 4 day 1, and baseline were the timepoints at which blood was sampled. The CDR3 spans 12 residues. V was cut by 3 bases and J by 6 bases, with 6 bases left in between. In germline, CDR1 is SEHNR, CDR2 FQNEAQ (reference sequence). This sample was included in a study of OX40 agonist ivuxolimab in advanced cancers. Study background: The mean age was roughly 60 years, ranging from about 20 to 79, with about 87% of participants male. Of the participants, 40% to 50% had some prior anti-PD-1, anti-PD-L1 or anti-CTLA-4 therapy, which was allowed. Findings of the study overall: The average count of expanded clones was higher among CD8+ T cells than among CD4+.

This chain connects TRBV7-9 to TRBJ1-5; D unclear. The clonotype was recovered from an adult with an advanced solid tumor such as melanoma, head and neck, liver or kidney cancer. The specimen comprised CD4+ or CD8+ T cells sorted from blood, sampled in a trial of the OX40 agonist ivuxolimab. The CDR3 bases are TGTGCCAGCAGCTTGTTCGCTCAGCCCCAGCATTTT. Protein product: CASSLFAQPQHF. The variable domain in full, completed from reference TRBV7-9 and TRBJ1-5, reads DTGVSQNPRHKITKRGQNVTFRCDPISEHNRLYWYRQTLGQGPEFLTYFQNEAQLEKSRLLSDRFSAERPKGSFSTLEIQRTEQGDSAMYLCASSLFAQPQHFGDGTRLSIL.